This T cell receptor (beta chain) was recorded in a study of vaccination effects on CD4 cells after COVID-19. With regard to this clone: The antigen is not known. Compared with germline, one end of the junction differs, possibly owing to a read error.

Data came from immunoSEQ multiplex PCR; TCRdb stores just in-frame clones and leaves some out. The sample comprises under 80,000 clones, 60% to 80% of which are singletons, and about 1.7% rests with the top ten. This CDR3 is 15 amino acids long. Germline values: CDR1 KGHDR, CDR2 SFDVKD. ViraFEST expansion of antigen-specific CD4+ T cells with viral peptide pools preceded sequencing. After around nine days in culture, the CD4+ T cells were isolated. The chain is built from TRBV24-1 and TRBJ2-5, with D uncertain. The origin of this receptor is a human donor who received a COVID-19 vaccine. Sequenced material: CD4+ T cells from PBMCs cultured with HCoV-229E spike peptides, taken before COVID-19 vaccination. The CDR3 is CATSDRRSAQDTQYF. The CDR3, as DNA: TGTGCCACCAGTGATCGACGCTCAGCCCAAGATACCCAGTACTTC.